A single sample gave rise to the 10 T cell receptor beta chains below, sequenced in a study of cytomegalovirus exposure and HLA in healthy donors. PCR employed 60 Vbeta and 13 Jbeta primers. Data came from immunoSEQ multiplex PCR; TCRdb stores just in-frame clones and leaves some out. Among hundreds of thousands of clones, approximately 79% were seen once, and the ten largest hold 1.5% to 2%. Sample: PBMCs. These receptors came from a male donor in good health and CMV-seronegative.

V gene TRBV4-3 combines with J gene TRBJ1-3; possible D gene TRBD1, 6 bases. The CDR3 consists of 16 residues. V lost 1 base to trimming and J lost 1 base, with 11 bases between them. CDR1 LGHNA and CDR2 YSLEER come from the germline V gene. In nucleotides, the CDR3 is TGCGCCAGCAGCCAAGGGACAGAAGGGTCTGGAAACACCATATATTTT. This translates into CASSQGTEGSGNTIYF.

The chain joins TRBV27 to TRBJ1-1; TRBD1 matches 8 bases. The CDR3 covers 12 residues. V lost 8 bases to trimming and J lost 5 bases; unmatched junction nucleotides: 4. The V gene's germline CDR1 is MNHEY and CDR2 SMNVEV (reference sequence). For the CDR3, the DNA is TGTGCCAGCCGACAGGGGCGGACTGAAGCTTTCTTT. This sequence encodes CASRQGRTEAFF.

The chain employs TRBV6-4 and TRBJ2-3; TRBD1 is a possible D gene (6 bases). The CDR3 runs 15 residues. V shed 3 bases and J shed 0 bases, with 10 bases lying between them. Germline V gene sequence: CDR1 MRHNA, CDR2 SNTAGT. The CDR3: CASSEGQSSTDTQYF. CDR3 DNA sequence: TGTGCCAGCAGTGAAGGACAGTCTAGCACAGATACGCAGTATTTT.

A note on this clone: The sample holds other DNA sequences that translate to the same CDR3. The chain uses TRBV9 and TRBJ2-5; 11 bases map to TRBD2. The CDR3 length is 14 residues. Trimming removed 0 bases from V and 5 bases from J; junction bases left unmatched: 0. CDR1 is SGDLS and CDR2 is YYNGEE in the germline V gene. This CDR3 is CASSVGLAGETQYF. The CDR3 DNA sequence: TGTGCCAGCAGCGTAGGACTAGCGGGGGAGACCCAGTACTTC.

The chain combines TRBV6-5 with TRBJ1-2; 7 nucleotides align to TRBD1. CDR3 length: 13 residues. Unmatched junction bases numbered 11, after V lost 5 bases and J lost 11 bases. Germline V gene lookup returns CDR1 MNHEY and CDR2 SVGAGI. In DNA form, the CDR3 reads TGTGCCAGCAGTCCCCTATCAGGGGGGCCGTACACCTTC. This codes for CASSPLSGGPYTF.

V is TRBV2 and J is TRBJ2-1, with 7 bases lining up with TRBD1. Germline V gene sequence: CDR1 SNHLY, CDR2 FYNNEI. V lost 6 bases, J lost 7 bases, and 9 bases stayed unmatched. CDR3 length equals 14 residues. The CDR3 DNA is TGTGCCAGCAGGCGTGGACAGGTCGGAAATGAGCAGTTCTTC. This translates into CASRRGQVGNEQFF.

This sequence joins TRBV7-8 and TRBJ2-5; TRBD1 matches at 10 bases. The length of the CDR3 is 14 residues. Germline V gives CDR1 SGHVS, CDR2 FQNEAQ. J was trimmed by 0 bases and V by 6 bases; bases with no gene match: 1. CDR3 amino acids: CASRDRGDQETQYF. The CDR3 coding sequence is TGTGCCAGCAGGGACAGGGGGGACCAAGAGACCCAGTACTTC.

V gene TRBV5-1 combines with J gene TRBJ2-7, with 12 bases that match TRBD2. This CDR3 comprises 16 residues. CDR1 is SGHRS and CDR2 is YFSETQ in the germline V gene. Trimming at V came to 4 bases and at J to 3 bases, leaving 8 bases not matched to a gene. The CDR3 region is CASSPGRTSGVYEQYF. CDR3 coding DNA: TGCGCCAGCAGCCCAGGGAGGACTAGCGGGGTCTACGAGCAGTACTTC.

This chain uses TRBV5-6 with TRBJ2-5; tentative D call: TRBD2 (6 bases). CDR3 length: 14 amino acids. Germline loops: CDR1 SGHDT, CDR2 YYEEEE. V was clipped by 0 bases and J by 5 bases, with 11 bases between them. Written as DNA, the CDR3 is TGTGCCAGCAGCTTGGGGGGGACTGGGGAGACCCAGTACTTC. Amino acids: CASSLGGTGETQYF.

This clone has just one count. CDR3 loop: CASQATGGPRNEQFF. The CDR3 DNA sequence: TGTGCCAGCCAGGCAACGGGAGGGCCGAGGAATGAGCAGTTCTTC. The chain carries TRBV7-9 and TRBJ2-1; 8 bases are a match to TRBD2. From germline, CDR1 is SEHNR and CDR2 FQNEAQ (reference sequence). The V segment lost 8 bases and the J segment 7 bases; nucleotides outside the gene matches: 13. This CDR3 is 15 amino acids long.